Shown below are 8 T cell receptor beta chains from a single sample sequenced in a study of blood T cell repertoires in COVID-19. Assay used: immunoSEQ multiplex PCR; TCRdb lists only in-frame clones, some missing. The sample shows 250,000 to 350,000 clones, approximately 88% of them seen only once. Sequences were obtained from PBMCs or T cells enriched from blood (not recorded which). The receptor set was obtained from a woman in her late teens or twenties who had recovered from COVID-19.

The chain employs TRBV15 and TRBJ2-1, with D possibly TRBD2 on 5 matching bases. Trimming cost V 0 bases and J 7 bases, with 13 bases left between them. Looked up from germline, CDR1 is LNHNV and CDR2 is YYDKDF (reference sequence). This CDR3 comprises 15 residues. The CDR3 nucleotides read TGTGCCACCAGCAGAGAACGATCTAGCTTTAATGAGCAGTTCTTC. The encoded protein is CATSRERSSFNEQFF.

This chain connects TRBV7-6 to TRBJ2-1; D perhaps matches TRBD2 (6 bases). The length of the CDR3 is 16 residues. Between the trimmed V and J ends, which lost 5 bases and 7 bases, there was a span of 21 bases. CDR1 and CDR2 from the germline V gene are SGHVS and FNYEAQ. CDR3 residues: CASSPNPLLAGNEQFF. CDR3 nucleotides: TGTGCCAGCAGCCCGAACCCTCTACTAGCCGGGAATGAGCAGTTCTTC.

This chain uses TRBV15 with TRBJ2-5; D gene ambiguous. The V gene's germline CDR1 is LNHNV and CDR2 YYDKDF (reference sequence). The V end was cut by 3 bases, the J end by 4 bases, with 9 bases between. The CDR3 loop spans 13 amino acids. CDR3: CATSSYLSETQYF. The DNA for the CDR3 is TGTGCCACCAGCAGCTACCTGTCAGAGACCCAGTACTTC.

This rearrangement joins TRBV19 to TRBJ1-6; D gene ambiguous. This CDR3 contains 13 residues. The V end was cut by 5 bases, the J end by 11 bases, with 13 bases between. The V gene's germline CDR1 is LNHDA and CDR2 SQIVND (reference sequence). The CDR3 DNA is TGTGCCAGTAGTCCACTTAACAGTGCACCCCTCCACTTT. It is translated as CASSPLNSAPLHF.

The chain is built from TRBV19 and TRBJ2-1, with 10 positions matching TRBD1. Losses at the gene ends were 5 bases for V and 6 bases for J; bases not matched to a gene: 10. Germline CDR1 LNHDA, CDR2 SQIVND (reference sequence). CDR3 size: 16 residues. Here the CDR3 reads CASSLLTGGLRNEQFF. The CDR3 nucleotides are TGTGCCAGTAGTCTGTTGACAGGGGGCCTTCGCAATGAGCAGTTCTTC.

The rearrangement uses TRBV7-2 and TRBJ1-4; D is possibly TRBD1 (5 bases). Trimming removed 1 base at V and 10 bases at J, with 22 bases between. Germline values: CDR1 SGHTA, CDR2 FQGNSA. The CDR3 has 17 residues. CDR3 nucleotide sequence: TGTGCCAGCAGCTTAGTTGCCAGCTCCGCGGGGGGGGTAAAACTGTTTTTT. Its protein is CASSLVASSAGGVKLFF.

V gene TRBV27 combines with J gene TRBJ1-5; 8 bases fit TRBD1. Germline lookup yields CDR1 MNHEY and CDR2 SMNVEV (reference sequence). This CDR3 contains 15 residues. The trim removed 6 bases at V and 4 bases at J, leaving 8 bases unmatched. The CDR3 nucleotides read TGTGCCAGCAGGGGACTCGGGACAGGTAATCAGCCCCAGCATTTT. Translating gives CASRGLGTGNQPQHF.

The chain has TRBV9 and TRBJ2-1; tentative D call: TRBD2 (6 bases). The V gene lost 0 bases and the J gene lost 4 bases, with 8 bases spanning the gap. CDR3 size: 14 residues. Germline V gene data show CDR1 as SGDLS and CDR2 as YYNGEE. The CDR3 bases are TGTGCCAGCAGCGTAGCGGCGGGGTACAATGAGCAGTTCTTC. Protein product: CASSVAAGYNEQFF.